This T cell receptor (beta chain) was observed in a study of blood T cell repertoires in COVID-19. Sequencing was performed with immunoSEQ multiplex PCR; in TCRdb, only in-frame clones are kept and a portion is missing. The table lists 70,000 to 80,000 clones, over 75% of them singletons, with over 8.5% in the top ten. CDR3 size: 15 residues. Germline V gene sequence: CDR1 SGHKS, CDR2 YYEKEE (reference sequence). Trimming took 6 bases from V and 6 from J; bases not matched to a gene: 11. Sequenced: peripheral blood. The receptor was derived from a man aged 50 to 60 with acute or convalescent COVID-19. The chain has TRBV5-5 and TRBJ1-2; 10 bases line up with TRBD1. CDR3 protein: CASTPRVGTGDGYTF. The CDR3, as DNA: TGTGCCAGCACCCCTCGAGTCGGGACAGGGGATGGCTACACCTTC.